This paragraph reports one T cell receptor (beta chain). The V and J ends lost 5 bases and 1 base respectively, with 12 bases between them. The germline V gene encodes CDR1 SGHRS and CDR2 YFSETQ. The CDR3 loop spans 15 amino acids. TCRdb's copy holds only in-frame clones and misses some; the assay was immunoSEQ multiplex PCR. The table includes approximately 30,000 clones, roughly 90% detected once. These data come from a study of blood T cell repertoires in COVID-19. As for the study in general: PBMCs, B-cell-depleted T cells, or T cells provided the cDNA or gDNA that made up the material.

The J gene is TRBJ2-2, the V gene TRBV5-1; D is perhaps TRBD2 (6 bases). Sequencing input: peripheral blood. This receptor was taken from a human donor in a cohort sampled during active COVID-19. The CDR3 is CASRPQAGNTGELFF. CDR3 bases: TGCGCCAGCAGGCCCCAAGCGGGGAACACCGGGGAGCTGTTTTTT.